Following are 18 T cell receptor beta chains from one sample sequenced in a study of blood T cells in healthy people across ages. Using a J-beta primer mix together with a sample-barcoded 5' primer, a second PCR was run for roughly 6 to 12 cycles. One entry per CDR3 protein results from TCRdb running MiXCR on the 5' RACE reads. The table has under 1 million distinct CDR3 sequences, roughly 44% seen once. The material sequenced was blood. The source of these receptors is a man between 60 and 70 years old in good health.

In this sample, this clonotype turned up many times. The V gene is TRBV5-1, the J gene TRBJ2-6; D is possibly TRBD1 (6 bases). The CDR3 has 15 residues. CDR1 and CDR2 (germline): SGHRS, YFSETQ. Trimming cost V 4 bases and J 2 bases, with 10 bases left between them. This CDR3 is CASSLQGTGANVLTF. In nucleotides, the CDR3 is TGCGCCAGCAGCCTACAGGGAACTGGGGCCAACGTCCTGACTTTC.

A single count supports this clonotype. The chain couples TRBV3-1 to TRBJ2-5; a weak D match, TRBD1 (5 bases). Matching the DNA end better, TRBJ2-7 makes the J call doubtful. This CDR3 has 14 residues. Germline CDR1 LGHDT, CDR2 YNNKEL (reference sequence). CDR3 sequence (DNA): TGTGCCAGCAGCACTGGGGCAGGGTCCTACGAGCAGTACTTC. This gives the protein CASSTGAGSYEQYF.

The chain's CDR3 is CSVGDRGSYNEQYF. The CDR3 DNA reads TGCAGCGTTGGGGACAGGGGTTCCTACAATGAGCAGTACTTC. The chain couples TRBV29-1 to TRBJ2-1; 10 nucleotides align to TRBD1. The J call may not be correct, given that the DNA end is closer to TRBJ2-7. Germline-derived CDR1 and CDR2 are SQVTM and ANQGSEA. This CDR3 is 14 amino acids long.

The rearrangement uses TRBV4-1 and TRBJ1-2, with TRBD1 as a possible D gene (6 bases). This CDR3 region has 13 residues. The V gene lost 3 bases and the J gene lost 4 bases, with 9 bases spanning the gap. CDR1 and CDR2 (germline): MGHRA, YSYEKL. CDR3 in DNA: TGCGCCAGCAGCCACGGGGGCGCCTATGGCTACACCTTC. Translating gives CASSHGGAYGYTF.

This chain connects TRBV27 to TRBJ2-4; 8 bases line up with TRBD1. The CDR3 length is 14 residues. CDR1 is MNHEY, CDR2 SMNVEV, per germline (reference sequence). V trimming: 5 bases; J trimming: 6 bases; junction bases outside the gene matches: 6. DNA of the CDR3: TGTGCCAGCAGTATGACAGGGGCGGGAAACATTCAGTACTTC. Translating gives CASSMTGAGNIQYF.

J is TRBJ1-5 and V is TRBV2; D is undetermined. The V gene lost 6 bases and the J gene lost 0 bases, with 3 bases spanning the gap. This CDR3 is 12 amino acids long. Germline CDR1 reads SNHLY; CDR2 reads FYNNEI. CDR3 region: CASRRSNQPQHF. CDR3 bases: TGTGCCAGCAGACGTAGCAATCAGCCCCAGCATTTT.

The gene calls are TRBV3-1 and TRBJ2-2; 9 nucleotides align to TRBD2. V shed 7 bases and J 4 bases; nucleotides not matched to a gene: 10. The CDR3 contains 16 residues. Germline values: CDR1 LGHDT, CDR2 YNNKEL (reference sequence). The CDR3 loop reads CASTLAGTGTTGELFF. CDR3 nucleotide sequence: TGTGCCAGCACCCTAGCGGGGACGGGGACCACCGGGGAGCTGTTTTTT.

The chain has TRBV7-9 and TRBJ1-6; the match to TRBD1 covers 7 bases. CDR3 length: 14 amino acids. V gave up 11 bases and J gave up 8 bases; unmatched junction bases: 12. Germline CDR1 SEHNR, CDR2 FQNEAQ (reference sequence). The CDR3 nucleotides read TGTGCCGGCGGAGACAGGGTCGGGTATTCACCCCTCCACTTT. This gives the protein CAGGDRVGYSPLHF.

The chain is built from TRBV18 and TRBJ1-5, with a weak D call TRBD1 (5 bases). V shed 2 bases and J shed 4 bases, with 12 bases lying between them. The CDR3 has 15 residues. Germline values: CDR1 KGHSH, CDR2 LQKENI. CDR3 sequence: CASSPRREGNQPQHF. The CDR3, as DNA: TGTGCCAGCTCACCAAGGCGGGAGGGGAATCAGCCCCAGCATTTT.

This chain connects TRBV7-2 to TRBJ2-1, with 7 bases matching TRBD1. There are 16 residues in the CDR3. The germline V gene has CDR1 SGHTA and CDR2 FQGNSA. The V gene end was trimmed by 5 bases and the J gene end by 10 bases; junction bases not matched to a gene: 17. In nucleotides, the CDR3 is TGTGCCAGCAGCCGAGGAGGTCCGAACAGGGGATACGAGCAGTTCTTC. Protein sequence: CASSRGGPNRGYEQFF. The full variable domain, its missing parts supplied by reference TRBV7-2 and TRBJ2-1, is GAGVSQSPSNKVTEKGKDVELRCDPISGHTALYWYRQSLGQGLEFLIYFQGNSAPDKSGLPSDRFSAERTGGSVSTLTIQRTQQEDSAVYLCASSRGGPNRGYEQFFGPGTRLTVL.

The V and J genes are TRBV4-3 and TRBJ1-5; D is perhaps TRBD1 (5 bases). The CDR3 totals 15 residues. CDR1 and CDR2 from the germline V gene are LGHNA and YSLEER. V gave up 0 bases and J gave up 6 bases, with 12 bases separating them. The CDR3 DNA reads as TGCGCCAGCAGCCAAGAAGGGGCCAGGGCTCAGCCCCAGCATTTT. Translated: CASSQEGARAQPQHF.

The chain employs TRBV9 and TRBJ2-5, with 9 positions matching TRBD1. The germline V gene encodes CDR1 SGDLS and CDR2 YYNGEE. There are 14 residues in the CDR3. The junction had 7 bases not matched to a gene; V was cut back by 4 bases and J by 6 bases. CDR3 DNA sequence: TGTGCCAGCAGCCAACAGGGACAGGGTCAGACCCAGTACTTC. Translation gives CASSQQGQGQTQYF.

This clonotype came up a few times. The rearrangement uses TRBV29-1 and TRBJ2-1; D possibly uses TRBD1 or TRBD2 (5 bases each). Germline assignment: CDR1 SQVTM and CDR2 ANQGSEA. The ends were cut back, 5 bases at V and 11 bases at J, with 22 bases in the middle. The CDR3 extends over 14 amino acids. The CDR3 bases are TGCAGCGTTCAATCACGGGGCCTTGGAATGAAGCAGTTCTTC. This gives the protein CSVQSRGLGMKQFF.

This rearrangement joins TRBV4-1 to TRBJ1-2; 8 positions match TRBD1. Germline V gene lookup returns CDR1 MGHRA and CDR2 YSYEKL. Trimming cost V 3 bases and J 4 bases; bases outside gene matches: 7. The CDR3 covers 15 residues. The CDR3 loop is CASSHPTGDAYGYTF. CDR3 DNA: TGCGCCAGCAGCCACCCGACAGGGGATGCCTATGGCTACACCTTC.

This clonotype appeared a few times. The rearrangement uses TRBV15 and TRBJ2-7; 8 bases fit TRBD1. The germline V gene encodes CDR1 LNHNV and CDR2 YYDKDF (reference sequence). Losses at the gene ends were 0 bases for V and 7 bases for J; bases not matched to a gene: 8. The CDR3 extends over 15 amino acids. The CDR3 DNA sequence: TGTGCCACCAGCAGAGAAGGGACAGGTACATGGGAGCAGTACTTC. Protein product: CATSREGTGTWEQYF.

Concerning this clonotype itself: This may be a read error: a much more frequent sequence differs by one nucleotide. This chain connects TRBV12-3 or TRBV12-4 to TRBJ1-2; D gene unclear. This CDR3 region has 13 residues. The CDR3 nucleotides read TGTGCCGGCAGTTCCACCGGGCGACATGGCTACACCTTC. Its translation: CAGSSTGRHGYTF.

This clonotype was detected only a few times. The chain couples TRBV20-1 to TRBJ2-5; the D gene is possibly TRBD1 (5 bases). V lost 6 bases, J lost 1 base, and 9 bases lay in between. This CDR3 has 12 amino acids. Germline assignment: CDR1 DFQATT and CDR2 SNEGSKA (reference sequence). The CDR3 protein is CSASGPQETQYF. For the CDR3, the DNA is TGCAGTGCCTCAGGGCCCCAAGAGACCCAGTACTTC.

V is TRBV5-1 and J is TRBJ1-1; 8 positions match TRBD1. This CDR3 spans 16 amino acids. The germline CDR1 and CDR2 sequences are SGHRS and YFSETQ. Unmatched junction bases numbered 17, after V lost 4 bases and J lost 9 bases. Here the CDR3 reads CASSLQTGALREKAFF. Here the CDR3 DNA reads TGCGCCAGCAGCCTACAGACAGGGGCCCTCCGTGAAAAAGCTTTCTTT.